This T cell receptor (beta chain) was recorded in a study of blood T cells in healthy people across ages. Broader study findings: Changes in expanded clonotypes were possibly confounded, as the CMV status of donors was unknown. Significant beta diversity loss was already apparent by age roughly 40, declining roughly linearly. Unsorted PBMC material precluded a definitive naive versus antigen-experienced comparison.

To note about this clonotype: The target antigen is unknown. At one end, the junction sequence differs from germline, possibly due to a read error.

Alongside a J-beta primer mix, a sample-barcoded 5' primer served in a second PCR lasting roughly 6 to 12 cycles. TCRdb itself ran the 5' RACE reads through MiXCR, one entry per CDR3 protein. The sample has 1.5 million to 2 million distinct CDR3 sequences, 25% to 30% seen once. CDR3 length: 16 residues. Germline assignment: CDR1 SGHRS and CDR2 YFSETQ. The sequence was collected from a woman in her 30s in good health. This chain joins TRBV5-1 and TRBJ2-5, with a weak D call TRBD2 (6 bases). Sequenced material: blood. CDR3: CTSSLWRVSEGETQYF. The CDR3 DNA sequence: TGCACCAGCAGCTTATGGAGGGTCAGCGAAGGAGAGACCCAGTACTTC.